This T cell receptor (beta chain) derives from a study of naive and memory T cell subsets (dated by TCRdb to 2016 to 2017). Regarding the study in general: The figure summarizing the skin biopsy and whole blood samples listed about 10 blood donors, 7 tuberculin skin test biopsies and 3 saline control biopsies. Skin biopsies were taken from tuberculin skin test sites or from saline-injected control sites and were processed for RNA extraction as described before. PCR2 was typically performed as a SYBR Green qPCR that was stopped at a set threshold, although end-point PCR (about 6 cycles) could be used instead for low-input samples. Beyond this particular receptor, the publication reports: Skin biopsy collection and RNA processing details were not given in the paper but referenced to earlier studies. TCR sequences were reportedly recovered from both skin biopsy types, with far more TCRs at tuberculin skin test sites. The potential sensitivity of the RNA-based method to TCR transcript changes with T cell activation and differentiation was acknowledged. The larger number of TCRs found at tuberculin skin test sites was interpreted as T cell infiltration of a delayed type IV hypersensitivity reaction.

Concerning this clonotype itself: What antigen it recognizes has not been identified. One base away lies a much larger clone, so this may be a sequencing read error.

Libraries were built with UMI-ligation and nested PCR. Four rounds of PCR, run with the SP2 primer together with nested alpha and beta constant region primers, were used to amplify the ligated cDNA. TCR RNA was reverse transcribed with SuperScript IV using alpha and beta constant region primers for the blood and skin samples. An oligonucleotide carrying the Illumina SP2 primer and a UMI was ligated to the cDNA 3' end using T4 RNA ligase 1. To prevent hairpin formation, the 12-nucleotide UMI was made up of two random hexamers with an eight-base spacer between them. From the second PCR onward, the TCR alpha and beta chain libraries were handled separately, and dual indexing was used for multiplexing. After pooling, the indexed libraries were analyzed by capillary electrophoresis and sequenced on either an Illumina MiSeq or NextSeq. PhiX DNA at about 4.5-7% was added to the libraries to raise base diversity and improve cluster recognition. In the paper's pipeline: Demultiplexor pulled UMIs out of read 2, joined the UMIs with the TCR sequence from read 1, and separated reads according to sample indices. Decombinator identified V and J genes and V-J junctions, assigning each TCR a five-part identifier including V and J deletions. UMIs were used by Collapsinator to correct sequencing errors and PCR amplification heterogeneity, so that a UMI-based abundance was obtained for each TCR. CDR3Translator turned identifiers into nucleotide sequence, translated that sequence into amino acids, and pulled out CDR3 regions based on terminal motifs. After normalization to the amount of input RNA, the error-corrected alpha and beta TCR counts from blood and from skin were compared. The raw public reads went through TCRdb reprocessing: fastp at Q25, MiXCR clone calling, in-frame beta chains kept. Under each unique CDR3 protein, matching rows form one entry showing the most common genes and DNA. The V and J calls and clone size are TCRdb's, not the authors'. Recorded for this sample are tens of thousands of distinct CDR3 sequences; about 6.2% of them occurred a single time. The ten largest clones represent over 3% of the sample.

V and J lose 3 bases and 3 bases, and a span of 8 bases separates them. According to the germline V gene, CDR1 reads SGHVS and CDR2 reads FQNEAQ. Spanning cysteine to phenylalanine, the CDR3 consists of 14 amino acids. Just the 42-base CDR3 DNA is kept, in frame starting at base 1. Explained via the paper, the treatment or condition label denotes: skin biopsy from PPD injection site in Mantoux-positive individual. A robust, sensitive protocol for the amplification, sequencing and analysis of TCRs was described in the study, in which 3' ligation of a UMI-containing oligonucleotide to TCR cDNA was used. Tuberculin skin test biopsies came from sites injected with PPD in individuals with a positive Mantoux test. Before reverse transcription, total RNA that had not been cell sorted was treated with RQ1 DNase, with a target input of roughly 1 to 1,100 ng. To check how robust the pipeline was in samples where T cells make up a minority population, libraries were built from skin biopsies and whole blood.

The sequences come from skin, collected from a tuberculin skin test site. The rearrangement joined TRBV7-8 to TRBJ1-4; no D gene can be assigned with confidence. The TCR sequence derives from an adult in good health. The nucleotides read TGTGCCAGCAGCTTGGGCATCCCTAATGAAAAACTGTTTTTT. Its amino acids are CASSLGIPNEKLFF.